Listed below are T cell receptor beta chains from one sample, sequenced in a study of T cell responses to AZD1222 COVID-19 vaccine. The protocol was immunoSEQ multiplex PCR, while the TCRdb copy is restricted to in-frame clones and leaves out a portion. The table for this sample gives 150,000 or so clones. Sequenced material: peripheral blood. These TCRs come from an adult in good health. Both conserved end residues are part of each CDR3. The D gene is left open where the match is weak.

d_call j_call v_call cdr3_aa cdr3_nt
- TRBJ2-4 TRBV12-3/TRBV12-4 CASSFPGTIQYF TGTGCCAGCAGTTTTCCGGGGACCATTCAGTACTTC
TRBD2 TRBJ2-7 TRBV28 CASRLAGNYEQYF TGTGCCAGCCGACTAGCGGGGAACTACGAGCAGTACTTC
TRBD1 TRBJ1-4 TRBV11-2 CASRTGTTNEKLFF TGTGCCAGCAGGACAGGGACCACTAATGAAAAACTGTTTTTT
TRBD1 TRBJ1-3 TRBV6-6 CASSSGQGPGNTIYF TGTGCCAGCAGTTCGGGACAGGGGCCCGGAAACACCATATATTTT
- TRBJ1-4 TRBV19 CASTPIASNEKLFF TGTGCCAGTACCCCGATAGCGTCTAATGAAAAACTGTTTTTT
- TRBJ1-1 TRBV7-3 CASSLTSTGNTEAFF TGTGCCAGCAGCTTAACCTCGACTGGGAACACTGAAGCTTTCTTT
- TRBJ1-2 TRBV6-1 CASSEGARSYGYTF TGTGCCAGCAGCGAAGGGGCGCGTTCCTATGGCTACACCTTC
- TRBJ1-5 TRBV27 CASSSGLIQPQHF TGTGCCAGCAGTTCAGGGTTAATTCAGCCCCAGCATTTT
- TRBJ1-2 TRBV10-1 CASSEDGSKNWTNYGYTF TGCGCCAGCAGTGAGGACGGGAGTAAAAATTGGACTAACTATGGCTACACCTTC
- TRBJ1-5 TRBV19 CASLREGQPQHF TGTGCCAGTTTGCGGGAGGGTCAGCCCCAGCATTTT
TRBD2 TRBJ2-2 TRBV5-4 CASRGTLAGGHPGELFF TGTGCCAGCAGGGGGACACTAGCGGGGGGGCACCCCGGGGAGCTGTTTTTT
TRBD1 TRBJ1-3 TRBV7-8 CASSSWTGIGSGNTIYF TGTGCCAGCAGCTCCTGGACAGGGATTGGGTCTGGAAACACCATATATTTT
TRBD1 TRBJ1-2 TRBV6-5 CASRSGTGQEGYTF TGTGCCAGCAGGTCCGGGACAGGGCAGGAGGGCTACACCTTC
- TRBJ2-7 TRBV6-6 CASSYSRTTNSYEQYF TGTGCCAGCAGTTACTCCAGGACTACCAACTCCTACGAGCAGTACTTC
- TRBJ1-3 TRBV28 CASSSPLGSGNTIYF TGTGCCAGCAGTTCCCCCCTCGGCTCTGGAAACACCATATATTTT
- TRBJ1-2 TRBV19 CACRTRGFDGYTF TGTGCCTGTCGGACAAGAGGCTTTGATGGCTACACCTTC
- TRBJ1-1 TRBV2 CASSWGGQLNTEAFF TGTGCCAGCAGTTGGGGGGGGCAGCTGAACACTGAAGCTTTCTTT
TRBD1 TRBJ2-7 TRBV5-5 CASIRDSSYEQYF TGTGCCAGCATCCGGGACAGTTCCTACGAGCAGTACTTC
- TRBJ2-5 TRBV30 CAWSNKGGETQYF TGTGCCTGGAGTAATAAGGGTGGGGAGACCCAGTACTTC
TRBD1 TRBJ2-5 TRBV2 CASRMDRVGTQYF TGTGCCAGCAGAATGGACAGGGTCGGGACCCAGTACTTC
TRBD1 TRBJ1-2 TRBV5-1 CASSSTGSNYGYTF TGCGCCAGCAGCTCGACAGGGTCAAACTATGGCTACACCTTC
TRBD2 TRBJ2-1 TRBV6-9 CASSYRGVPYNEQFF TGTGCCAGCAGTTATCGGGGGGTTCCTTACAATGAGCAGTTCTTC
TRBD1 TRBJ1-5 TRBV9 CASSAGQGGHQPQHF TGTGCCAGCAGCGCCGGACAGGGAGGACATCAGCCCCAGCATTTT
TRBD1 TRBJ2-7 TRBV6-5 CASSTTGQGSYEQYF TGTGCCAGCAGTACCACCGGACAGGGTTCCTACGAGCAGTACTTC
- TRBJ2-7 TRBV19 CASSAGYEQYF TGTGCCAGTAGTGCGGGGTACGAGCAGTACTTC
TRBD1 TRBJ2-4 TRBV5-1 CASSSGGGGNIQYF TGCGCCAGCAGCTCAGGGGGCGGTGGAAACATTCAGTACTTC
- TRBJ2-3 TRBV7-9 CASSGPGATDTQYF TGTGCCAGCAGCGGCCCAGGGGCCACAGATACGCAGTATTTT
- TRBJ2-7 TRBV7-8 CASIGNDSYEQYF TGTGCCAGCATCGGCAACGACTCCTACGAGCAGTACTTC
- TRBJ1-3 TRBV10-3 CAISATGEGNTIYF TGTGCCATCAGTGCAACAGGAGAAGGAAACACCATATATTTT
TRBD1 TRBJ2-7 TRBV7-2 CASSLGIRQGVVREQYF TGTGCCAGCAGCTTAGGGATCCGACAGGGAGTGGTTAGAGAGCAGTACTTC
- TRBJ2-7 TRBV28 CASRQGVSSYEQYF TGTGCCAGCAGGCAGGGCGTCAGCTCCTACGAGCAGTACTTC
- TRBJ1-2 TRBV5-6 CASSLWTTSNYGYTF TGTGCCAGCAGCTTGTGGACGACTTCTAACTATGGCTACACCTTC
- TRBJ2-5 TRBV11-1 CASSPRPRVYATQYF TGTGCCAGCAGCCCCCGCCCCAGGGTCTATGCGACCCAGTACTTC
- TRBJ2-6 TRBV5-1 CASSLATGTGANVLTF TGCGCCAGCAGCTTGGCCACAGGTACTGGGGCCAACGTCCTGACTTTC
- TRBJ1-2 TRBV5-1 CASSLAREYPSNYGYTF TGCGCCAGCAGCTTGGCCAGAGAATACCCCTCTAACTATGGCTACACCTTC
- TRBJ1-3 TRBV30 CAWSKGSGNTIYF TGTGCCTGGAGTAAGGGCTCTGGAAACACCATATATTTT
- TRBJ2-5 TRBV5-1 CASRAEGTQYF TGCGCCAGCAGGGCTGAGGGAACCCAGTACTTC
TRBD1 TRBJ2-5 TRBV7-9 CASSLPTGGWETQYF TGTGCCAGCAGCTTACCAACAGGGGGTTGGGAGACCCAGTACTTC
- TRBJ1-3 TRBV3-1/TRBV3-2 CASSQGGSGNTIYF TGTGCCAGCAGCCAAGGGGGTTCTGGAAACACCATATATTTT
TRBD2 TRBJ2-5 TRBV9 CASSVDPSGGETQYF TGTGCCAGCAGCGTAGACCCTAGCGGGGGGGAGACCCAGTACTTC
- TRBJ1-1 TRBV13 CASSLGLGDRYTEAFF TGTGCCAGCAGCTTAGGCCTAGGGGATCGGTACACTGAAGCTTTCTTT
TRBD1 TRBJ1-3 TRBV28 CASSSYRGLAGNTIYF TGTGCCAGCAGTTCCTACAGGGGGCTAGCTGGAAACACCATATATTTT
TRBD1 TRBJ2-2 TRBV4-2 CASSQHDRVVGELFF TGTGCCAGCAGCCAACATGACAGGGTCGTCGGGGAGCTGTTTTTT
TRBD1 TRBJ1-4 TRBV30 CAWSGRTGGEKLFF TGTGCCTGGAGTGGTCGGACAGGGGGTGAAAAACTGTTTTTT
- TRBJ2-7 TRBV6-5 CASSNLGGGYEQYF TGTGCCAGCAGTAATCTAGGGGGGGGTTACGAGCAGTACTTC
- TRBJ1-2 TRBV25-1 CASRPAGGSDGYTF TGTGCCAGCAGACCGGCGGGGGGCTCTGATGGCTACACCTTC
- TRBJ2-1 TRBV11-3 CASSSPAGTSLANEQFF TGTGCCAGCAGCTCCCCTGCCGGGACCTCCTTGGCCAATGAGCAGTTCTTC
TRBD1 TRBJ2-5 TRBV6-5 CASSLTTGGETQYF TGTGCCAGCAGTTTAACCACAGGGGGAGAGACCCAGTACTTC
TRBD1 TRBJ2-7 TRBV3-1/TRBV3-2 CASSPGQGVNEQYF TGTGCCAGCAGCCCCGGACAGGGAGTCAACGAGCAGTACTTC
TRBD1 TRBJ2-7 TRBV15 CATSRTDRATKAYEQYF TGTGCCACCAGCAGAACGGACAGGGCCACGAAAGCCTACGAGCAGTACTTC
- TRBJ1-1 TRBV11-2 CASSPDSGNTEAFF TGTGCCAGCAGCCCCGACAGCGGCAACACTGAAGCTTTCTTT
- TRBJ1-5 TRBV24-1 CATSDWGINQPQHF TGTGCCACCAGTGATTGGGGTATTAATCAGCCCCAGCATTTT
- TRBJ2-5 TRBV5-4 CASSWGAPGLEAQYF TGTGCCAGCAGCTGGGGGGCCCCAGGGTTGGAGGCCCAGTACTTC
TRBD1 TRBJ2-7 TRBV6-1 CASSSLDRGSVEQYF TGTGCCAGCAGTTCCCTGGACAGGGGCTCCGTGGAGCAGTACTTC